These 17 T cell receptor beta chains were sequenced from one sample in a study of T cell changes during pregnancy in multiple sclerosis. TCRdb's table, derived via immunoSEQ multiplex PCR, lists solely in-frame clones and lacks some. This table has about 59,000 clones, just over 90% appearing once. The sequenced sample was peripheral blood, obtained in the second trimester of pregnancy. The receptors stem from a female donor with multiple sclerosis, enrolled in a pregnancy study.

This clone was recorded only once. The chain recombines TRBV7-2 with TRBJ1-1; 7 bases fit TRBD1. The germline CDR1 and CDR2 sequences are SGHTA and FQGNSA. Trimming at V came to 4 bases and at J to 0 bases, leaving 5 bases not matched to a gene. This CDR3 spans 15 amino acids. CDR3 sequence reads: CASSSRQGMNTEAFF. DNA for the CDR3: TGTGCCAGCAGCTCCCGACAGGGCATGAACACTGAAGCTTTCTTT. The full variable domain, with the rest looked up from reference TRBV7-2 and TRBJ1-1, is GAGVSQSPSNKVTEKGKDVELRCDPISGHTALYWYRQSLGQGLEFLIYFQGNSAPDKSGLPSDRFSAERTGGSVSTLTIQRTQQEDSAVYLCASSSRQGMNTEAFFGQGTRLTVV.

This clone was counted between two and nine times. The chain recombines TRBV12-5 with TRBJ1-2; a possible D gene is TRBD1 (5 bases). The length of the CDR3 is 14 residues. Looked up from germline, CDR1 is LGHNT and CDR2 is FRNRAP. V was trimmed by 2 bases and J by 4 bases, leaving 11 bases between them. CDR3 coding DNA: TGTGCTAGTGGTTTGCCCGACAGCTTCTATGGCTACACCTTC. This codes for CASGLPDSFYGYTF.

The rearrangement links TRBV5-4 to TRBJ2-2; 8 nucleotides align to TRBD2. With 4 bases clipped from V and 4 bases from J, the junction kept 9 bases outside the gene matches. CDR3 length: 16 residues. CDR1 SGHNT and CDR2 YYREEE come from the germline V gene (reference sequence). This CDR3 reads CASSLVSGASTGELFF. CDR3 nucleotide sequence: TGTGCCAGCAGCCTAGTTAGCGGGGCAAGCACCGGGGAGCTGTTTTTT.

The CDR3 DNA reads as TGTGCCAGCAGTGACAAAGCTGGCGGGGGAGCAGATACGCAGTATTTT. Residues: CASSDKAGGGADTQYF. The rearrangement uses TRBV6-4 and TRBJ2-3, with 7 bases identical to TRBD2. The junction had 9 bases not matched to a gene; V was cut back by 2 bases and J by 4 bases. Looked up from germline, CDR1 is MRHNA and CDR2 is SNTAGT. There are 16 residues in the CDR3.

This sequence joins TRBV7-6 and TRBJ2-2, with 9 bases identical to TRBD1. This CDR3 is 18 amino acids long. Germline-derived CDR1 and CDR2 are SGHVS and FNYEAQ. With V trimmed by 5 bases and J by 4 bases, 14 bases remained unmatched. CDR3 sequence: CASSTRSGTGHLTGELFF. The CDR3, as DNA: TGTGCCAGCAGCACAAGGTCCGGGACAGGGCATCTCACCGGGGAGCTGTTTTTT.

This chain uses TRBV15 with TRBJ2-7; a possible D gene is TRBD1 (5 bases). CDR1 LNHNV and CDR2 YYDKDF come from the germline V gene (reference sequence). V dropped 0 bases and J dropped 3 bases, with 12 bases sitting between them. There are 15 residues in the CDR3. The CDR3 here is CATSRDRASFYEQYF. Here the CDR3 DNA reads TGTGCCACCAGCAGAGACAGGGCCTCCTTCTACGAGCAGTACTTC. The entire variable domain, with the rest obtained from reference TRBV15 and TRBJ2-7, is as follows: DAMVIQNPRYQVTQFGKPVTLSCSQTLNHNVMYWYQQKSSQAPKLLFHYYDKDFNNEADTPDNFQSRRPNTSFCFLDIRSPGLGDTAMYLCATSRDRASFYEQYFGPGTRLTVT.

The chain uses TRBV18 and TRBJ1-3; 10 nucleotides agree with TRBD1. Trimming took 5 bases from V and 7 from J; bases not matched to a gene: 8. Germline CDR1 reads KGHSH; CDR2 reads LQKENI. The CDR3 is 15 residues long. The CDR3 is CASSASPGQGNTIYF. The CDR3 DNA is TGTGCCAGCTCAGCCTCTCCGGGACAGGGGAACACCATATATTTT.

In its sample, this clone was seen once. The chain recombines TRBV18 with TRBJ2-2, with TRBD1 identical over 7 bases. CDR3 length: 16 residues. The V segment lost 0 bases and the J segment 6 bases; nucleotides outside the gene matches: 7. From germline, CDR1 is KGHSH and CDR2 LQKENI. The CDR3 is CASSPPGTVNAGELFF. Written as DNA, the CDR3 is TGTGCCAGCTCACCACCCGGGACAGTGAATGCCGGGGAGCTGTTTTTT.

The chain uses TRBV4-1 and TRBJ1-2; D not certain. Per germline, CDR1 MGHRA and CDR2 YSYEKL. The length of the CDR3 is 14 residues. V dropped 0 bases and J dropped 8 bases, with 13 bases sitting between them. In DNA, the CDR3 is TGCGCCAGCAGCCAAGATCAGGCAGGCCGGGGCTACACCTTC. Its protein is CASSQDQAGRGYTF.

V gene TRBV20-1 combines with J gene TRBJ1-1, with D hard to call. The CDR3 runs 11 residues. V was pared by 0 bases and J by 6 bases, with 5 bases between. Germline values: CDR1 DFQATT, CDR2 SNEGSKA (reference sequence). The chain's CDR3 is CSARDYPEAFF. The CDR3 region has the DNA TGCAGTGCTAGAGACTACCCTGAAGCTTTCTTT.

The chain uses TRBV29-1 and TRBJ2-1; 8 bases are shared with TRBD2. This CDR3 comprises 13 residues. V gave up 3 bases and J gave up 3 bases; unmatched junction bases: 1. The germline V gene encodes CDR1 SQVTM and CDR2 ANQGSEA. The CDR3 sequence: CSVDGGDYNEQFF. CDR3 bases: TGCAGCGTTGACGGGGGGGACTACAATGAGCAGTTCTTC.

The chain joins TRBV21-1 to TRBJ2-7; the D segment call TRBD1 is taken from the table without a DNA check. TRBV21-1 is annotated as a pseudogene. The CDR3 is made up of 14 amino acids. This CDR3 reads CARASGHSTYEQYF. The CDR3, as DNA: TGTGCCAGGGCCTCGGGACATAGCACCTACGAGCAGTACTTC.

This rearrangement joins TRBV4-3 to TRBJ2-7, with 7 bases matching TRBD2. V lost 1 base to trimming and J lost 2 bases; unmatched junction nucleotides: 11. The germline V gene has CDR1 LGHNA and CDR2 YSLEER. The CDR3 runs 17 residues. In nucleotides, the CDR3 is TGCGCCAGCAGCCAAGTCAGCGGGGATGAGTTTACCTACGAGCAGTACTTC. Protein: CASSQVSGDEFTYEQYF.

This clone has a single count. The chain couples TRBV20-1 to TRBJ1-2; D is unresolved. V was shortened by 5 bases and J by 2 bases, with 3 bases between the two germline ends. CDR3 length: 10 residues. From germline, CDR1 is DFQATT and CDR2 SNEGSKA (reference sequence). CDR3 coding DNA: TGCAGTGCTTCAAACTATGGCTACACCTTC. It is translated as CSASNYGYTF.

V is TRBV15 and J is TRBJ1-5; the D is unclear. The V and J ends lost 0 bases and 3 bases respectively, with 3 bases between them. The CDR3 extends over 13 amino acids. Germline CDR1 is LNHNV and CDR2 is YYDKDF (reference sequence). The CDR3: CATSRDHNQPQHF. As DNA, the CDR3 is TGTGCCACCAGCAGAGATCACAATCAGCCCCAGCATTTT.

Only one count was recorded for this clone. This chain joins TRBV21-1 and TRBJ1-2; TRBD1 is the table's D call, not checked against the DNA. TRBV21-1 is a known pseudogene. The CDR3 has 14 residues. Here the CDR3 DNA reads TGTGCCAGCAGCACTCCCGGGACAGGGGATGGCTACACCTTC. Translating it yields CASSTPGTGDGYTF.

The chain couples TRBV5-1 to TRBJ2-5; 9 nucleotides line up with TRBD2. CDR1 and CDR2 (germline): SGHRS, YFSETQ. The CDR3 contains 14 residues. V shed 4 bases, J shed 4 bases, and the junction held 5 bases outside the gene matches. CDR3 loop: CASSQRGDRETQYF. DNA of the CDR3: TGCGCCAGCAGCCAGCGGGGGGATCGAGAGACCCAGTACTTC. Full variable domain (remainder filled in from reference TRBV5-1 and TRBJ2-5): KAGVTQTPRYLIKTRGQQVTLSCSPISGHRSVSWYQQTPGQGLQFLFEYFSETQRNKGNFPGRFSGRQFSNSRSEMNVSTLELGDSALYLCASSQRGDRETQYFGPGTRLLVL.